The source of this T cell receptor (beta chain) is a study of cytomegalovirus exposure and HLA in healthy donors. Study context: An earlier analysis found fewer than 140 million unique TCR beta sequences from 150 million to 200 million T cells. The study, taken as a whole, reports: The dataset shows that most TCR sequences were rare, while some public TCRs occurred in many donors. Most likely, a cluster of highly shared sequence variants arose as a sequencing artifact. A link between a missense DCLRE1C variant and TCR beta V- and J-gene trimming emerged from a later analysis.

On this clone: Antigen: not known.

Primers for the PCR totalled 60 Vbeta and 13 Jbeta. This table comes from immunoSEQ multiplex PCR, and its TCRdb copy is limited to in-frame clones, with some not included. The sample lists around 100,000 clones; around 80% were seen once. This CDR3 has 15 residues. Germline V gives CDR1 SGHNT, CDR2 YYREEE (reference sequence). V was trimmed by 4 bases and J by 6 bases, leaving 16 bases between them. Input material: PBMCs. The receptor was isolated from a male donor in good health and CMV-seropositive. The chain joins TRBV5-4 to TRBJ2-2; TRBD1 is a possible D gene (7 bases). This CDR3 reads CASSTAGGWAGELFF. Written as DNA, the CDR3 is TGTGCCAGCAGCACCGCAGGGGGGTGGGCCGGGGAGCTGTTTTTT.